This T cell receptor beta chain is from a study of regulatory T cells in long-lasting Graves disease. Stated time point: newly diagnosed GD, antithyroid drugs for less than 3 months. There was RNA extracted from PBMCs, and the TCR library was made from it. Assembly of TCR beta libraries relied on iRepertoire HTBI primers together with Arm-PCR of CDR3 regions. One entry per CDR3 protein results from TCRdb running MiXCR on the multiplex PCR reads. The sample has around 400,000 distinct CDR3 sequences, around 15% seen once; the top ten hold about 20%. This clonotype has at least ten counts. This sample comprised peripheral blood mononuclear cells (PBMCs), obtained at new diagnosis, from a patient treated with antithyroid drugs. The TCR comes from a female donor with Graves disease.

DNA for the CDR3: TGTGCCAGCAGCCTTGGGACTAGCGGGAGTGGTGATACGCAGTATTTT. Translating it yields CASSLGTSGSGDTQYF. This chain links TRBV3-1 with TRBJ2-3, with TRBD2 identical over 14 bases. The CDR3 consists of 16 residues. Germline V gene lookup returns CDR1 LGHDT and CDR2 YNNKEL (reference sequence). After removal of 4 bases from V and 6 bases from J, the junction contained 6 bases not matched to a gene.